This T cell receptor beta chain derives from a study of T cells after yellow fever vaccination (dated by TCRdb to the late 2010s). Study-level background: Libraries from fractions with low cell numbers were prepared with the SMART-Seq v4 Ultra Low Input RNA kit. Blood samples were taken at several timepoints before and after primary and secondary immunization, and bulk PBMC replicates and cell subsets were isolated. Two healthy male donors, one aged 18 to 30 and one aged 30 to 39 years, made up the cohort. To follow T-cell clones before and after primary and booster YFV17D yellow fever vaccination, bulk TCR alpha and beta repertoires were sequenced over time. Overall study outcomes, separate from this receptor: Most clones expanded after primary vaccination were re-detected after the booster (96% of CD4 and more than 70% of CD8), suggesting broad memory maintenance. Because abundant contaminating clonotypes from the bulk population could be contained in FACS-sorted repertoires, computational filtering was required. Compared with the primary T-cell response, the secondary T-cell response was faster but weaker, reaching its peak on day 5 rather than on day 15. Only a couple of donors were included in the study, so the extent to which the findings can be generalized is limited. A small share of clonotypes was detected in both CD4 and CD8 compartments, with the overlap likely arising from convergent recombination.

From its cysteine to its phenylalanine, the CDR3 spans 13 amino acids. The sequence is cut down to CDR3 DNA, 39 bases in frame from base 1. Trimmed from V: 5 bases; trimmed from J: 4 bases; junction bases lacking a gene match: 4. CDR1 and CDR2 were assigned from the germline V gene as MGHRA and YSYEKL. Comments on this clonotype: Its antigen target is currently unknown. Base qualities were left out, and no much larger clone turns up one base away.

In the paper's terms, the treatment or condition label means: live attenuated yellow fever vaccine strain. A standard Ficoll-Paque protocol was used to isolate PBMCs from peripheral blood. Dynabeads CD4 and CD8 positive selection kits were used to isolate the CD4 and CD8 T-cell fractions. TriZol was used to extract RNA from bulk PBMCs, CD4 and CD8 fractions, and dextramer-positive and dextramer-negative fractions. Sequencing was carried out with an Illumina NovaSeq 6000. Synthesis of TCR cDNA relied on 5'RACE template switching, a step that introduced a universal primer site along with unique molecular identifiers. Priming of cDNA synthesis was performed from both the TCR alpha and TCR beta constant segments. Two PCR steps were used to amplify libraries, with sample barcodes and sequencing adapters being added in the second step. Sequencing of the libraries was done on either Illumina HiSeq 2500 (2x100 bp) or NovaSeq (2x150 bp). In the original analysis: Demultiplexing of reads and collapsing into UMI consensus sequences were performed with MIGEC, and V(D)J alignment was carried out with MiXCR. Using edgeR on replicate PBMC samples, clonotypes were called vaccine-responding if FDR was below 0.01 and the log2 fold change was above 5 up to day 15. Each bulk clonotype was labeled CD4 or CD8 based on which sequenced repertoire, CD4 or CD8, contained the clonotype at higher abundance. TCRdb trimmed public reads at Q25 via fastp, called clones via MiXCR and kept in-frame beta chains. Each CDR3 protein appears once, grouped with its most common genes and DNA. TCRdb assigned the V and J calls; the authors' analysis was not used. The sample data list some 200,000 distinct CDR3 sequences, and about 10% of these were observed just once. The top ten clones comprise about 38% of the sample.

The sequenced sample was CD8+ T cells sorted from PBMCs, obtained 15 days after the yellow fever booster vaccination. This receptor was obtained from a man between 18 and 35 years old who received the YFV17D yellow fever vaccine. The sequence is built from TRBV4-1 and TRBJ2-7; TRBD1 matches 8 bases in the middle. In nucleotide form, the sequence is TGCGCCAGCAGCTTCGACAGGGGTTACGAGCAGTACTTC. Translated, it reads CASSFDRGYEQYF.